This T cell receptor beta chain was documented in a study of blood T cell repertoires in COVID-19. In the source study's methods: Counts of nucleated cells, estimated from reference gene primer amplification, were obtained. The data were produced by immunoSEQ multiplex PCR, yet TCRdb's version contains in-frame clones alone and is incomplete. V, J and clone size were drawn from that table, and D and trimming were deduced from the DNA. The profile shows about 62,000 clones, 86% of them singletons. The CDR3 is 13 amino acids. V lost 2 bases and J 6 bases, leaving 10 bases between the germline ends. Germline assignment: CDR1 SGHTA and CDR2 FQGTGA.

Sequenced input: peripheral blood. The chain recombines TRBV7-3 with TRBJ1-2, with D possibly being TRBD1 (5 bases). The source is a woman aged 80 or over with acute or convalescent COVID-19. The DNA of the CDR3 is TGTGCCAGCAGCTTACAAGCAGGGAATGGCTACACCTTC. It specifies CASSLQAGNGYTF.